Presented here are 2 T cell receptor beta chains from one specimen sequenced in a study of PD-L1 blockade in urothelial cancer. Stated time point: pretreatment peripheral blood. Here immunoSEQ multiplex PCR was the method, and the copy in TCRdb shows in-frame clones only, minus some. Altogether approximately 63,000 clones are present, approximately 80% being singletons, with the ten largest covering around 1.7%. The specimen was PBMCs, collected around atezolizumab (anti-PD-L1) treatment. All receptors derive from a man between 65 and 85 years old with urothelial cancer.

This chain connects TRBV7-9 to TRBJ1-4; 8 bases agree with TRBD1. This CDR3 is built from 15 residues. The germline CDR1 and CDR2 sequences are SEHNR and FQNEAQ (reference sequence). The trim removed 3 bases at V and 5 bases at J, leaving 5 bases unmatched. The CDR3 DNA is TGTGCCAGCAGCTTTTTGGACAGGGAAAATGAAAAACTGTTTTTT. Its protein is CASSFLDRENEKLFF.

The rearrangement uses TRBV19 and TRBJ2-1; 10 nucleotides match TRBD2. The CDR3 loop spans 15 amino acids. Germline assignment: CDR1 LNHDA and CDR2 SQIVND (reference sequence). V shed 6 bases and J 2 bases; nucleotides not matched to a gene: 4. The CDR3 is CASRASGSTYNEQFF. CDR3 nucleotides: TGTGCCAGTAGGGCTAGCGGGAGTACCTACAATGAGCAGTTCTTC.